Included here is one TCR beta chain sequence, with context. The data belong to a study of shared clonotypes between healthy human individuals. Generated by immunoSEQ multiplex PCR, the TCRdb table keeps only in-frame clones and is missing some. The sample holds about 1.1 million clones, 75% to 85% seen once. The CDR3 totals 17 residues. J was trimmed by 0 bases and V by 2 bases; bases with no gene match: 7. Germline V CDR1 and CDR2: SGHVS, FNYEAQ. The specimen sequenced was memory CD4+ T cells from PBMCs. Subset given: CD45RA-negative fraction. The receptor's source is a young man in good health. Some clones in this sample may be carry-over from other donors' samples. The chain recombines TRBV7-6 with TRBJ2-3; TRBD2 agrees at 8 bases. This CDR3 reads CASSLSVSGASTDTQYF. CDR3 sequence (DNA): TGTGCCAGCAGCTTATCGGTTAGCGGGGCTAGCACAGATACGCAGTATTTT.